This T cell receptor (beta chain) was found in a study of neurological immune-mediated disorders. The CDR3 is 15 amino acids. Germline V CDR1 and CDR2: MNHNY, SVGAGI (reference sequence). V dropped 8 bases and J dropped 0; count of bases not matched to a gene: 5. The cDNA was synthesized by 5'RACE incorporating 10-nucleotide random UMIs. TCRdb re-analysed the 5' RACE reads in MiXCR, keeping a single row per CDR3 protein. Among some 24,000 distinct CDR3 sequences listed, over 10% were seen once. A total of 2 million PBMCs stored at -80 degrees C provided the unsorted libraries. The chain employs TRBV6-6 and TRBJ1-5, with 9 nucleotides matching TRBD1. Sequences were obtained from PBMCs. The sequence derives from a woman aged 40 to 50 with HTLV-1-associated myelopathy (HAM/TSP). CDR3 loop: CASSPGQGSNQPQHF. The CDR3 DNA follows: TGTGCCAGCTCCCCGGGACAGGGTAGCAATCAGCCCCAGCATTTT.